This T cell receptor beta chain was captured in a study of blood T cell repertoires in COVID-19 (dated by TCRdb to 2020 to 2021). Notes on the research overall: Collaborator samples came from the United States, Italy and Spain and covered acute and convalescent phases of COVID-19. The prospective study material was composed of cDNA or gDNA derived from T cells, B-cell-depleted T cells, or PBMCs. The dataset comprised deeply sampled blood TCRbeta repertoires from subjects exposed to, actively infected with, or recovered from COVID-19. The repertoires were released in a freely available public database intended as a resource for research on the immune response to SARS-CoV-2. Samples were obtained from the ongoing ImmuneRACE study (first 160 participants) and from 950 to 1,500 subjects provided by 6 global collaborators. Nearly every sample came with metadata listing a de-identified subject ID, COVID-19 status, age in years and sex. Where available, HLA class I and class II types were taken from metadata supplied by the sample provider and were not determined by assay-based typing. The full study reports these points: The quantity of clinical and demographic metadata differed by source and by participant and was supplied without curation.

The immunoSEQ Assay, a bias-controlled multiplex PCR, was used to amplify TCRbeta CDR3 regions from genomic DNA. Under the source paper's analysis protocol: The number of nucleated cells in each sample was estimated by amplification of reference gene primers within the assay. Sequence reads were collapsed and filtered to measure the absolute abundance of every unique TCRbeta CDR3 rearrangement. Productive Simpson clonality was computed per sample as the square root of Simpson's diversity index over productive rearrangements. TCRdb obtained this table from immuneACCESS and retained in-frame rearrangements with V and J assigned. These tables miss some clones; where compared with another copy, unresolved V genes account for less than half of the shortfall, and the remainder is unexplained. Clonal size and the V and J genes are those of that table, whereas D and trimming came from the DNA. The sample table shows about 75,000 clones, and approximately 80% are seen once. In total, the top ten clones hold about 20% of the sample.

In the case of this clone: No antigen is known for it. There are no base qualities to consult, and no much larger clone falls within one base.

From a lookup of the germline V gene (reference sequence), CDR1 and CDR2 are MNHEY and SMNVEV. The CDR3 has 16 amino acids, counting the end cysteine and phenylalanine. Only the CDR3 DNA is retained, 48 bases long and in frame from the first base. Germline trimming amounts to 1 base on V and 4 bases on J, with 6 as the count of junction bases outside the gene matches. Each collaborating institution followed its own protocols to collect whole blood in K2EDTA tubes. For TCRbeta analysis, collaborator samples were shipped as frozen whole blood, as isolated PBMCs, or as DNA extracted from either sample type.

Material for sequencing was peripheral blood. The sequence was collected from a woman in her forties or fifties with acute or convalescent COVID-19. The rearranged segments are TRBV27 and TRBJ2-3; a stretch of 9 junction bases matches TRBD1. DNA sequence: TGTGCCAGCAGTTTATTAGGACAGGGGTCGGCAGATACGCAGTATTTT. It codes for CASSLLGQGSADTQYF.